Listed below are T cell receptor beta chains from one sample, sequenced in a study of blood T cell repertoires in COVID-19. The protocol was immunoSEQ multiplex PCR, while the TCRdb copy is restricted to in-frame clones and leaves out a portion. The table includes over 250,000 clones, 86% detected once. The sample consisted of PBMCs or T cells enriched from blood (not recorded which). The receptors stem from a woman aged 18-35 years who had recovered from COVID-19. The CDR3 runs from the conserved cysteine through the conserved F or W. Each record gives: V gene, clone size, J gene, D gene, CDR3 DNA, CDR3 protein. The D gene is left open where the match is weak. Not all rows give a size; the values are once, few, many and, for expanded clones, a class.

v_gene: TRBV30; abundance: NA; j_gene: TRBJ1-6; d_gene: NA; CDR3nt: TGTGCCTCCTCGCGGGGGTATAATTCACCCCTCCACTTT; CDR3aa: CASSRGYNSPLHF
v_gene: TRBV18; abundance: NA; j_gene: TRBJ1-2; d_gene: TRBD1; CDR3nt: TGTGCCAGCTCACAAACGGACAGGGGGAACTATGGCTACACCTTC; CDR3aa: CASSQTDRGNYGYTF
v_gene: TRBV2; abundance: NA; j_gene: TRBJ1-4; d_gene: TRBD1; CDR3nt: TGTGCCATACACAGGGGCGTTAATGAAAAACTGTTTTTT; CDR3aa: CAIHRGVNEKLFF
v_gene: TRBV6-1; abundance: NA; j_gene: TRBJ1-5; d_gene: NA; CDR3nt: TGTGCCAGCAGTGAGCCTTCAGGGGGCAATCAGCCCCAGCATTTT; CDR3aa: CASSEPSGGNQPQHF
v_gene: TRBV27; abundance: NA; j_gene: TRBJ2-3; d_gene: TRBD1; CDR3nt: TGTGCCAGCAGTCCCCACGGACAGGGGGCCACAGATACGCAGTATTTT; CDR3aa: CASSPHGQGATDTQYF
v_gene: TRBV7-2; abundance: NA; j_gene: TRBJ2-1; d_gene: TRBD2; CDR3nt: TGTGCCAGCAGCTTAATCCTAGCGGGTAACAATGAGCAGTTCTTC; CDR3aa: CASSLILAGNNEQFF
v_gene: TRBV13; abundance: NA; j_gene: TRBJ1-1; d_gene: NA; CDR3nt: TGTGCCAGCAGCTTAGGACAGGCAGAGAACACTGAAGCTTTCTTT; CDR3aa: CASSLGQAENTEAFF
v_gene: TRBV11-2; abundance: NA; j_gene: TRBJ2-1; d_gene: TRBD2; CDR3nt: TGTGCCAGCAGCTTAGTCTTAGCGGGACAAAATGAGCAGTTCTTC; CDR3aa: CASSLVLAGQNEQFF
v_gene: TRBV6-2/TRBV6-3; abundance: once; j_gene: TRBJ1-5; d_gene: NA; CDR3nt: TGTGCCAGCAGTTTTCATGTTCGGGGTTCTAGCAATCAGCCCCAGCATTTT; CDR3aa: CASSFHVRGSSNQPQHF
v_gene: TRBV5-6; abundance: NA; j_gene: TRBJ2-2; d_gene: TRBD1; CDR3nt: TGTGCCAGCAGCAGACCCCAGGGGGCTGGCACCGGGGAGCTGTTTTTT; CDR3aa: CASSRPQGAGTGELFF
v_gene: TRBV4-3; abundance: few; j_gene: TRBJ2-7; d_gene: NA; CDR3nt: TGCGCCAGCAGCCAAGATCGAGAACCCTACGAGCAGTACTTC; CDR3aa: CASSQDREPYEQYF
v_gene: TRBV3-1/TRBV3-2; abundance: few; j_gene: TRBJ2-7; d_gene: TRBD1; CDR3nt: TGTGCCAGCAGCCACACCACAGGGGGCGCGTCCTACGAGCAGTACTTC; CDR3aa: CASSHTTGGASYEQYF
v_gene: TRBV5-6; abundance: NA; j_gene: TRBJ1-2; d_gene: TRBD1; CDR3nt: TGTGCCAGCAGCGACAGGGTTTTTGGCTACACCTTC; CDR3aa: CASSDRVFGYTF
v_gene: TRBV5-1; abundance: NA; j_gene: TRBJ1-1; d_gene: NA; CDR3nt: TGCGCCAGCAGCTTGGCTGATGAACTGGAGGTCACTGAAGCTTTCTTT; CDR3aa: CASSLADELEVTEAFF
v_gene: TRBV2; abundance: NA; j_gene: TRBJ1-6; d_gene: TRBD1; CDR3nt: TGTGCCAGCAGTGAATATGGACAGGCGAATAATTCACCCCTCCACTTT; CDR3aa: CASSEYGQANNSPLHF
v_gene: TRBV7-6; abundance: NA; j_gene: TRBJ2-7; d_gene: TRBD2; CDR3nt: TGTGCCAGCAGCTTAGCTCCTAGCGGCTACGAGCAGTACTTC; CDR3aa: CASSLAPSGYEQYF
v_gene: TRBV4-3; abundance: NA; j_gene: TRBJ1-2; d_gene: NA; CDR3nt: TGCGCCAGCAGCCAAGACAGAAACTATGGCTACACCTTC; CDR3aa: CASSQDRNYGYTF
v_gene: TRBV14; abundance: once; j_gene: TRBJ2-1; d_gene: TRBD1; CDR3nt: TGTGCCAGCAGCCAAGGAAGACAGGGATCCTATGAGCAGTTCTTC; CDR3aa: CASSQGRQGSYEQFF
v_gene: TRBV20-1; abundance: NA; j_gene: TRBJ2-3; d_gene: NA; CDR3nt: TGCAGTGTTAAGAAGCGAGATACGCAGTATTTT; CDR3aa: CSVKKRDTQYF
v_gene: TRBV9; abundance: NA; j_gene: TRBJ2-5; d_gene: NA; CDR3nt: TGTGCCAGCAGCGTAGGGTCGGGACTCCCCAGGCGGGAGACCCAGTACTTC; CDR3aa: CASSVGSGLPRRETQYF
v_gene: TRBV5-6; abundance: NA; j_gene: TRBJ1-2; d_gene: TRBD1; CDR3nt: TGTGCCAGCAGCTTGGGGCCGTGGACAGGACGAGGTGGCTACACCTTC; CDR3aa: CASSLGPWTGRGGYTF
v_gene: TRBV27; abundance: NA; j_gene: TRBJ2-5; d_gene: NA; CDR3nt: TGTGCCAGCAGGACAGTGGGTGGAGAGACCCAGTACTTC; CDR3aa: CASRTVGGETQYF
v_gene: TRBV7-2; abundance: NA; j_gene: TRBJ2-2; d_gene: TRBD2; CDR3nt: TGTGCCAGCAGCTCCTTAGCGGGAGCGAACACCGGGGAGCTGTTTTTT; CDR3aa: CASSSLAGANTGELFF
v_gene: TRBV18; abundance: NA; j_gene: TRBJ1-1; d_gene: TRBD1; CDR3nt: TGTGCCAGCTCACCACTGAGACAGGGCGCAAACACTGAAGCTTTCTTT; CDR3aa: CASSPLRQGANTEAFF
v_gene: TRBV30; abundance: NA; j_gene: TRBJ1-2; d_gene: NA; CDR3nt: TGTGCCTGGAGTACCACCAGGCCCCAGGGCGATGATGGCTACACCTTC; CDR3aa: CAWSTTRPQGDDGYTF
v_gene: TRBV6-5; abundance: few; j_gene: TRBJ1-1; d_gene: NA; CDR3nt: TGTGCCACCCATGGGGCAGCCTTTCCCCCTGAAGCTTTCTTT; CDR3aa: CATHGAAFPPEAFF
v_gene: TRBV3-1/TRBV3-2; abundance: NA; j_gene: TRBJ1-4; d_gene: NA; CDR3nt: TGTGCCAGCAGCCGGAATTTAGGGACATTCGCAACTAATGAAAAACTGTTTTTT; CDR3aa: CASSRNLGTFATNEKLFF
v_gene: TRBV19; abundance: NA; j_gene: TRBJ2-1; d_gene: TRBD2; CDR3nt: TGTGCCAGTAGTCGGAGAAATACCGGGACTAGCTACTACAATGAGCAGTTCTTC; CDR3aa: CASSRRNTGTSYYNEQFF
v_gene: TRBV30; abundance: NA; j_gene: TRBJ2-7; d_gene: NA; CDR3nt: TGTGCCTGGAGTTTCGAGAACTCCTACGAGCAGTACTTC; CDR3aa: CAWSFENSYEQYF
v_gene: TRBV18; abundance: NA; j_gene: TRBJ1-2; d_gene: NA; CDR3nt: TGTGCCAGCTCACCGCAAAGAGAAAACTATGGCTACACCTTC; CDR3aa: CASSPQRENYGYTF
v_gene: TRBV7-8; abundance: NA; j_gene: TRBJ2-7; d_gene: TRBD1; CDR3nt: TGTGCCAGCAGCTCCGGTCCGGGACAGGGCTCCTACGAGCAGTACTTC; CDR3aa: CASSSGPGQGSYEQYF
v_gene: TRBV4-3; abundance: NA; j_gene: TRBJ1-2; d_gene: NA; CDR3nt: TGCGCCAGCAGCCAAGATTTGGGGCTGGTTGGCTACACCTTC; CDR3aa: CASSQDLGLVGYTF
v_gene: TRBV28; abundance: NA; j_gene: TRBJ2-1; d_gene: NA; CDR3nt: TGTGCCAGCAGTTACGGGACACCTTGGAATGAGCAGTTCTTC; CDR3aa: CASSYGTPWNEQFF
v_gene: TRBV7-2; abundance: NA; j_gene: TRBJ2-4; d_gene: TRBD1; CDR3nt: TGTGCCAGCAGCCAGGACAGGGGGGACATTCAGTACTTC; CDR3aa: CASSQDRGDIQYF
v_gene: TRBV19; abundance: once; j_gene: TRBJ1-4; d_gene: NA; CDR3nt: TGTGCCAGTAAATTGGAGGGGTCGGGAGCTAATGAAAAACTGTTTTTT; CDR3aa: CASKLEGSGANEKLFF
v_gene: TRBV5-1; abundance: NA; j_gene: TRBJ1-1; d_gene: NA; CDR3nt: TGCGCCAGCAGCTTGAACGAGGGCTACACTGAAGCTTTCTTT; CDR3aa: CASSLNEGYTEAFF
v_gene: TRBV11-3; abundance: NA; j_gene: TRBJ1-4; d_gene: NA; CDR3nt: TGTGCCAGCAGCCCACAGAGTTCGGATGAAAAACTGTTTTTT; CDR3aa: CASSPQSSDEKLFF
v_gene: TRBV6-2/TRBV6-3; abundance: NA; j_gene: TRBJ2-1; d_gene: TRBD2; CDR3nt: TGTGCCAGCAGTTACGGTGGTAGAAGCGGGACGGGGTTCTACAATGAGCAGTTCTTC; CDR3aa: CASSYGGRSGTGFYNEQFF
v_gene: TRBV5-6; abundance: NA; j_gene: TRBJ2-7; d_gene: TRBD2; CDR3nt: TGTGCCAGCAGCTCCGGGACTAGCACTTTCAAGCAGTACTTC; CDR3aa: CASSSGTSTFKQYF
v_gene: TRBV2; abundance: NA; j_gene: TRBJ1-4; d_gene: TRBD1; CDR3nt: TGTGCCAGCAAGAGGGGGCTCAGTGAAAAACTGTTTTTT; CDR3aa: CASKRGLSEKLFF
v_gene: TRBV7-9; abundance: once; j_gene: TRBJ1-5; d_gene: NA; CDR3nt: TGTGCCAGCAGCTTAGGACCCCCGGGATCCAATCAGCCCCAGCATTTT; CDR3aa: CASSLGPPGSNQPQHF
v_gene: TRBV7-2; abundance: NA; j_gene: TRBJ1-2; d_gene: NA; CDR3nt: TGTGCCAGCAGCTTAGAGGGGATTAACTATGGCTACACCTTC; CDR3aa: CASSLEGINYGYTF
v_gene: TRBV27; abundance: NA; j_gene: TRBJ2-3; d_gene: NA; CDR3nt: TGTGCCAGTAACGGGGCGGGGTACACAGATACGCAGTATTTT; CDR3aa: CASNGAGYTDTQYF
v_gene: TRBV19; abundance: NA; j_gene: TRBJ1-1; d_gene: NA; CDR3nt: TGTGCCAGTAGTATAGGGGTTGCGGGTGAAGCTTTCTTT; CDR3aa: CASSIGVAGEAFF
v_gene: TRBV7-9; abundance: few; j_gene: TRBJ2-7; d_gene: NA; CDR3nt: TGTGCCAGCAGCTTAGGGTTGTTGCTGGGGCCATACGAGCAGTACTTC; CDR3aa: CASSLGLLLGPYEQYF
v_gene: TRBV29-1; abundance: once; j_gene: TRBJ1-1; d_gene: TRBD1; CDR3nt: TGCAGCGGGGACAGGGTAGGGGACACTGAAGCTTTCTTT; CDR3aa: CSGDRVGDTEAFF
v_gene: TRBV6-5; abundance: NA; j_gene: TRBJ2-7; d_gene: NA; CDR3nt: TGTGCCAGCAGTACCGACGGGAGCTCCTACGAGCAGTACTTC; CDR3aa: CASSTDGSSYEQYF
v_gene: TRBV6-5; abundance: NA; j_gene: TRBJ2-7; d_gene: NA; CDR3nt: TGTGCCAGCAGTTACCGAGGACAGACCTTAAACGAGCAGTACTTC; CDR3aa: CASSYRGQTLNEQYF
v_gene: TRBV7-3; abundance: NA; j_gene: TRBJ2-3; d_gene: TRBD1; CDR3nt: TGTGCCAGCAGCTTAACGGGGACAGGGGGCACAGATACGCAGTATTTT; CDR3aa: CASSLTGTGGTDTQYF